Described below is a single TCR beta chain sequence and its context. Trimming removed 5 bases from V and 5 bases from J, with 12 bases in between. Germline V gene data show CDR1 as SGHTA and CDR2 as FQGNSA. The CDR3 is 13 amino acids. Participant-given clinical history determined each cohort assignment. These data come from a study of blood T cell repertoires in COVID-19. As for the study in general: T cells, B-cell-depleted T cells, or PBMCs provided the cDNA or gDNA that served as material.

Data came from immunoSEQ multiplex PCR; TCRdb stores just in-frame clones and leaves some out. The table has around 200,000 clones, 65% to 85% seen once. The genes are TRBV7-2 and TRBJ1-1; D unclear. This TCR was sampled from a woman between 40 and 55 years old with acute COVID-19. Sequenced sample: PBMCs or T cells enriched from blood (not recorded which). The CDR3 bases are TGTGCCAGCAGCCGAAAAACAGAAACTGAAGCTTTCTTT. Protein product: CASSRKTETEAFF.